This passage covers 28 T cell receptor beta chains from one sample sequenced in a study of blood T cell repertoires in COVID-19. The table came from immunoSEQ multiplex PCR; TCRdb's copy has only in-frame clones and leaves some out. The table includes about 210,000 clones, about 88% detected once. The material sequenced was PBMCs or T cells enriched from blood (not recorded which). Receptor source: a woman between 35 and 50 years old in a cohort exposed to, infected with or recovered from COVID-19 (not recorded which).

The gene calls are TRBV7-7 and TRBJ2-5; TRBD2 matches at 10 bases. The CDR3 runs to 15 residues. Germline CDR1 SSHAT, CDR2 FNYEAQ (reference sequence). After removal of 3 bases from V and 0 bases from J, the junction contained 1 base not matched to a gene. This CDR3 reads CASSFSGGYQETQYF. DNA for the CDR3: TGTGCCAGCAGCTTTAGCGGGGGGTACCAAGAGACCCAGTACTTC.

The genes are TRBV19 and TRBJ1-2; TRBD1 matches 8 bases. This CDR3 has 15 amino acids. Germline loops: CDR1 LNHDA, CDR2 SQIVND (reference sequence). Germline trimming cut 0 bases from V and 2 bases from J; bases unmatched to any gene: 2. The CDR3 sequence is CASSIEGTGNYGYTF. Written as DNA, the CDR3 is TGTGCCAGTAGTATAGAAGGGACAGGAAACTATGGCTACACCTTC.

The V and J genes are TRBV10-1 and TRBJ1-4; D is perhaps TRBD1 (6 bases). Per the germline V gene, CDR1 is WNHNN and CDR2 is SYGVQD (reference sequence). CDR3 length equals 14 residues. With 4 bases removed from V and 7 bases from J, the gap between germline ends came to 13 bases. The CDR3, as DNA: TGCGCCAGCAGTGGTCGGGGGGCGCGTGAAAAACTGTTTTTT. Translating it yields CASSGRGAREKLFF.

This rearrangement joins TRBV7-9 to TRBJ2-7, with 11 bases identical to TRBD2. CDR3 length: 15 amino acids. Germline V lookup: CDR1 SEHNR, CDR2 FQNEAQ (reference sequence). V lost 0 bases and J lost 3; bases outside the gene matches: 1. CDR3 bases: TGTGCCAGCAGCTTAGCGACTAGCGGGGACTACGAGCAGTACTTC. Translation gives CASSLATSGDYEQYF.

The chain is built from TRBV12-3 or TRBV12-4 and TRBJ1-1, with D uncertain. The CDR3 has 12 amino acids. The V end lost 3 bases, the J end lost 8 bases, and 10 bases lay between the germline ends. The CDR3 spells CASSFGPFEAFF. The CDR3, as DNA: TGTGCCAGCAGTTTTGGGCCATTCGAAGCTTTCTTT.

The chain carries TRBV11-3 and TRBJ1-2; no clear D gene. V lost 2 bases to trimming and J lost 5 bases, with 6 bases between them. Germline V gives CDR1 SGHNT, CDR2 YENEEA. The CDR3 totals 12 residues. CDR3 amino acids: CASSLRGYGYTF. CDR3 nucleotide sequence: TGTGCCAGCAGCTTACGCGGTTATGGCTACACCTTC.

The chain employs TRBV11-2 and TRBJ2-7; D might be TRBD2 (6 bases). This CDR3 spans 17 amino acids. The germline V and J ends were trimmed by 5 bases and 1 base, with 21 bases remaining between them. Germline V CDR1 and CDR2: SGHAT, FQNNGV. CDR3 sequence (DNA): TGTGCCAGCAGCCGAGTTGTGACGGGACTGGGGTCCTACGAGCAGTACTTC. Its protein is CASSRVVTGLGSYEQYF. The full variable domain, with the rest looked up from reference TRBV11-2 and TRBJ2-7, is EAGVAQSPRYKIIEKRQSVAFWCNPISGHATLYWYQQILGQGPKLLIQFQNNGVVDDSQLPKDRFSAERLKGVDSTLKIQPAKLEDSAVYLCASSRVVTGLGSYEQYFGPGTRLTVT.

J is TRBJ2-3 and V is TRBV9, with 9 bases lining up with TRBD2. The CDR3 runs 18 residues. The trim removed 1 base at V and 7 bases at J, leaving 16 bases unmatched. Germline V gene data show CDR1 as SGDLS and CDR2 as YYNGEE. Here the CDR3 reads CASSVRGASGTPRNTQYF. CDR3 coding DNA: TGTGCCAGCAGCGTAAGGGGGGCTAGCGGGACCCCTAGGAATACGCAGTATTTT.

The rearrangement uses TRBV4-1 and TRBJ1-5; no clear D gene. The germline V gene has CDR1 MGHRA and CDR2 YSYEKL. V was clipped by 5 bases and J by 8 bases, with 13 bases between them. This CDR3 is 13 amino acids long. The CDR3 here is CASSFTPGEPQHF. The CDR3 DNA reads TGCGCCAGCAGCTTTACCCCCGGGGAGCCCCAGCATTTT.

V gene TRBV28 combines with J gene TRBJ2-5, with 10 bases lining up with TRBD2. V lost 6 bases to trimming and J lost 7 bases; unmatched junction nucleotides: 14. The CDR3 runs 16 residues. The V gene's germline CDR1 is MDHEN and CDR2 SYDVKM. The CDR3: CASSPWASGSPGTQYF. The CDR3 nucleotides are TGTGCCAGCAGCCCATGGGCTAGCGGGAGCCCTGGGACCCAGTACTTC.

The chain couples TRBV7-6 to TRBJ2-7; D is unclear. V shed 5 bases and J shed 7 bases, with 9 bases lying between them. The length of the CDR3 is 11 residues. From germline, CDR1 is SGHVS and CDR2 FNYEAQ. The CDR3 region is CASSLRREQYF. DNA of the CDR3: TGTGCCAGCAGCCTCCGTCGGGAGCAGTACTTC.

The chain employs TRBV6-2 or TRBV6-3 and TRBJ1-5; D might be TRBD1 (5 bases). Trimming pared 2 bases from V and 4 bases from J, leaving 15 bases between. Germline-derived CDR1 and CDR2 are MNHEY and SVGEGT. The CDR3 sequence is 16 residues long. This chain's CDR3 is CASSYGWQGGNQPQHF. CDR3 DNA: TGTGCCAGCAGTTACGGCTGGCAGGGTGGAAATCAGCCCCAGCATTTT.

This clone was observed a handful of times. CDR3 sequence (DNA): TGCGCCATCAAACAGGGGGACAATCAGCCCCAGCATTTT. This gives the protein CAIKQGDNQPQHF. V and J are TRBV10-2 and TRBJ1-5; TRBD1 aligns across 8 bases. CDR1 WSHSY and CDR2 SAAADI come from the germline V gene. The CDR3 is made up of 13 amino acids. V shed 10 bases and J 3 bases; nucleotides not matched to a gene: 5.

The V gene is TRBV27, the J gene TRBJ1-4, with 9 nucleotides matching TRBD1. The length of the CDR3 is 15 residues. Germline CDR1 reads MNHEY; CDR2 reads SMNVEV (reference sequence). V lost 5 bases to trimming and J lost 8 bases; unmatched junction nucleotides: 9. The DNA for the CDR3 is TGTGCCAGCAGTAAGAGGACAGGGGAAGAAGAAAAACTGTTTTTT. It codes for CASSKRTGEEEKLFF.

The rearrangement links TRBV6-5 to TRBJ2-7, with 12 bases aligning to TRBD2. Unmatched junction bases numbered 2, after V lost 6 bases and J lost 2 bases. The CDR3 sequence is 14 residues long. CDR1 MNHEY and CDR2 SVGAGI come from the germline V gene. The CDR3 DNA sequence: TGTGCCAGCAGCGGACTAGCGGGAACCTACGAGCAGTACTTC. It translates to CASSGLAGTYEQYF.

The gene calls are TRBV2 and TRBJ1-5; no definite D call. The CDR3 contains 15 residues. The germline V and J ends were trimmed by 4 bases and 1 base, with 11 bases remaining between them. The V gene's germline CDR1 is SNHLY and CDR2 FYNNEI. The CDR3, as DNA: TGTGCCAGCAGTGGTCTAGAGGAGAGCAATCAGCCCCAGCATTTT. Translating gives CASSGLEESNQPQHF.

This sequence joins TRBV20-1 and TRBJ2-3; the match to TRBD2 covers 12 bases. Germline V gives CDR1 DFQATT, CDR2 SNEGSKA (reference sequence). Trimming at V came to 3 bases and at J to 4 bases, leaving 20 bases not matched to a gene. The CDR3 is made up of 20 amino acids. CDR3 in DNA: TGCAGTGCTAGTGTCCCCGGGGGGACATATCTAGCGGGAGGGGCAGATACGCAGTATTTT. Its translation is CSASVPGGTYLAGGADTQYF.

The chain recombines TRBV27 with TRBJ1-4, with D perhaps matching TRBD1 (5 bases). The CDR3 runs to 15 residues. From germline, CDR1 is MNHEY and CDR2 SMNVEV (reference sequence). V shed 5 bases and J shed 4 bases, with 14 bases lying between them. The CDR3 loop reads CASSPIQAINEKLFF. The DNA for the CDR3 is TGTGCCAGCAGTCCCATACAGGCGATTAATGAAAAACTGTTTTTT.

The genes are TRBV18 and TRBJ1-5; 9 positions match TRBD1. J lost 0 bases, V lost 6 bases, and 3 bases had no gene match. This CDR3 is built from 15 residues. Germline V gene data show CDR1 as KGHSH and CDR2 as LQKENI. The CDR3 region has the DNA TGTGCCAGCTCGCTGACAGGGGGTAGCAATCAGCCCCAGCATTTT. It codes for CASSLTGGSNQPQHF.

Here the CDR3 DNA reads TGCGCCAGCAGCCAAGAGTACTATAGCAATCAGCCCCAGCATTTT. This translates into CASSQEYYSNQPQHF. The chain couples TRBV4-3 to TRBJ1-5; D is unclear. Trimming shortened V by 0 bases and J by 0 bases, and 6 bases separated the two germline ends. CDR3 length: 15 amino acids. Germline values: CDR1 LGHNA, CDR2 YSLEER.

This clone was counted a few times. This chain connects TRBV6-2 or TRBV6-3 to TRBJ1-5; the D gene is possibly TRBD1 (6 bases). V was clipped by 0 bases and J by 2 bases, with 11 bases between them. Germline V gene sequence: CDR1 MNHEY, CDR2 SVGEGT. There are 16 residues in the CDR3. CDR3 DNA: TGTGCCAGCAGTTACTCACACAGGGATGGCAATCAGCCCCAGCATTTT. Protein: CASSYSHRDGNQPQHF.

V and J are TRBV2 and TRBJ1-4, with D uncertain. CDR1 is SNHLY and CDR2 is FYNNEI in the germline V gene. V lost 7 bases to trimming and J lost 0 bases, with 9 bases between them. The CDR3 spans 14 residues. CDR3 nucleotides: TGTGCCAGCAAACCGGGAACAACTAATGAAAAACTGTTTTTT. Amino acids: CASKPGTTNEKLFF.

V usage is TRBV28 and J usage is TRBJ1-5; 7 bases line up with TRBD1. Per germline, CDR1 MDHEN and CDR2 SYDVKM. V lost 6 bases, J lost 2 bases, and 7 bases stayed unmatched. The length of the CDR3 is 15 residues. CDR3 in DNA: TGTGCCAGCAGCCCCCTTGGACAGGGCAATCAGCCCCAGCATTTT. Translation gives CASSPLGQGNQPQHF.

The rearrangement joins TRBV6-5 to TRBJ1-1; D not certain. The CDR3 covers 13 residues. CDR1 and CDR2 (germline): MNHEY, SVGAGI. The V gene lost 8 bases and the J gene lost 3 bases, with 13 bases spanning the gap. In DNA, the CDR3 is TGTGCCAGCTCCTCCGGGAGGTACACTGAAGCTTTCTTT. Translating it yields CASSSGRYTEAFF.

The chain has TRBV12-3 or TRBV12-4 and TRBJ1-5, with D unclear. CDR3 size: 12 residues. V was clipped by 3 bases and J by 3 bases, with 3 bases between them. The CDR3 protein is CASSLANQPQHF. The CDR3 coding sequence is TGTGCCAGCAGTTTGGCCAATCAGCCCCAGCATTTT.

The chain is built from TRBV28 and TRBJ1-2; possibly TRBD1 for D (5 bases). The CDR3 has 12 residues. The V end was cut by 6 bases, the J end by 5 bases, with 10 bases between. Germline lookup yields CDR1 MDHEN and CDR2 SYDVKM. CDR3 sequence: CASRGLIYGYTF. In nucleotides, the CDR3 is TGTGCCAGCAGGGGACTGATATATGGCTACACCTTC.

This clone was seen only once. The rearrangement links TRBV19 to TRBJ1-5, with no clear D. Germline assignment: CDR1 LNHDA and CDR2 SQIVND (reference sequence). V lost 8 bases to trimming and J lost 6 bases, with 17 bases between them. This CDR3 contains 14 residues. In DNA form, the CDR3 reads TGTGCCAGTGAACTCACAAGGCGGAGTCAGCCCCAGCATTTT. Translation gives CASELTRRSQPQHF.

This chain connects TRBV25-1 to TRBJ2-5; TRBD2 is a possible D gene (5 bases). The CDR3 contains 14 residues. Germline V gene data show CDR1 as MGHDK and CDR2 as SYGVNS. V was cut by 2 bases and J by 5 bases, with 12 bases left in between. CDR3 DNA: TGTGCCAGCAGTGAACCCCGGGGATGGGAGACCCAGTACTTC. Protein product: CASSEPRGWETQYF.